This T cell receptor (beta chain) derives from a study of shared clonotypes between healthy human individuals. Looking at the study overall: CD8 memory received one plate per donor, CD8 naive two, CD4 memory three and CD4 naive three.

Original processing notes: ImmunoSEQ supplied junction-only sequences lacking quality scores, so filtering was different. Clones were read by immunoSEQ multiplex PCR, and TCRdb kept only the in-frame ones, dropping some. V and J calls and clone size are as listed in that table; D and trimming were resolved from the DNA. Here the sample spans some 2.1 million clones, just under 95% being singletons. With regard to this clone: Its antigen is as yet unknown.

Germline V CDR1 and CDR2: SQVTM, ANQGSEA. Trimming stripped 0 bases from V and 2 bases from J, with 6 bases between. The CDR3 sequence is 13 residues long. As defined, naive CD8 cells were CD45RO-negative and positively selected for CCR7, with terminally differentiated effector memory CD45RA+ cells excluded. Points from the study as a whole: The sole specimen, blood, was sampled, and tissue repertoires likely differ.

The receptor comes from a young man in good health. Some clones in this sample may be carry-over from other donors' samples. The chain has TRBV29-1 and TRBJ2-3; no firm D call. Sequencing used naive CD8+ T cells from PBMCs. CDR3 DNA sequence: TGCAGCGTTGAAGATACCCCCACAGATACGCAGTATTTT. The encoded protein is CSVEDTPTDTQYF.